This T cell receptor (beta chain) came from a study of cytomegalovirus exposure and HLA in healthy donors. V shed 4 bases, J shed 8 bases, and the junction held 12 bases outside the gene matches. The CDR3 extends over 18 amino acids. Germline V gene data show CDR1 as SEHNR and CDR2 as FQNEAQ (reference sequence). In the case of this clone: Its antigen remains unidentified.

Study results and caveats: The availability of immune exposure information extended only to CMV serostatus. Researchers reported in a later analysis that common viral pathogens appeared linked to several top clusters.

It was with 60 Vbeta and 13 Jbeta primers that the PCR ran. Produced via immunoSEQ multiplex PCR; TCRdb's table is partial and in-frame only. This sample carries about 200,000 clones, about four fifths of them seen once, and the ten largest clones take less than 2%. The sample comprised PBMCs. This chain joins TRBV7-9 and TRBJ2-1, with TRBD2 identical over 15 bases. This receptor was taken from a woman aged 18-29 years in good health and CMV-seronegative. The CDR3 loop is CASSSPPGLAGGIDEQFF. Written as DNA, the CDR3 is TGTGCCAGCAGCTCTCCTCCGGGACTAGCGGGAGGTATCGATGAGCAGTTCTTC.